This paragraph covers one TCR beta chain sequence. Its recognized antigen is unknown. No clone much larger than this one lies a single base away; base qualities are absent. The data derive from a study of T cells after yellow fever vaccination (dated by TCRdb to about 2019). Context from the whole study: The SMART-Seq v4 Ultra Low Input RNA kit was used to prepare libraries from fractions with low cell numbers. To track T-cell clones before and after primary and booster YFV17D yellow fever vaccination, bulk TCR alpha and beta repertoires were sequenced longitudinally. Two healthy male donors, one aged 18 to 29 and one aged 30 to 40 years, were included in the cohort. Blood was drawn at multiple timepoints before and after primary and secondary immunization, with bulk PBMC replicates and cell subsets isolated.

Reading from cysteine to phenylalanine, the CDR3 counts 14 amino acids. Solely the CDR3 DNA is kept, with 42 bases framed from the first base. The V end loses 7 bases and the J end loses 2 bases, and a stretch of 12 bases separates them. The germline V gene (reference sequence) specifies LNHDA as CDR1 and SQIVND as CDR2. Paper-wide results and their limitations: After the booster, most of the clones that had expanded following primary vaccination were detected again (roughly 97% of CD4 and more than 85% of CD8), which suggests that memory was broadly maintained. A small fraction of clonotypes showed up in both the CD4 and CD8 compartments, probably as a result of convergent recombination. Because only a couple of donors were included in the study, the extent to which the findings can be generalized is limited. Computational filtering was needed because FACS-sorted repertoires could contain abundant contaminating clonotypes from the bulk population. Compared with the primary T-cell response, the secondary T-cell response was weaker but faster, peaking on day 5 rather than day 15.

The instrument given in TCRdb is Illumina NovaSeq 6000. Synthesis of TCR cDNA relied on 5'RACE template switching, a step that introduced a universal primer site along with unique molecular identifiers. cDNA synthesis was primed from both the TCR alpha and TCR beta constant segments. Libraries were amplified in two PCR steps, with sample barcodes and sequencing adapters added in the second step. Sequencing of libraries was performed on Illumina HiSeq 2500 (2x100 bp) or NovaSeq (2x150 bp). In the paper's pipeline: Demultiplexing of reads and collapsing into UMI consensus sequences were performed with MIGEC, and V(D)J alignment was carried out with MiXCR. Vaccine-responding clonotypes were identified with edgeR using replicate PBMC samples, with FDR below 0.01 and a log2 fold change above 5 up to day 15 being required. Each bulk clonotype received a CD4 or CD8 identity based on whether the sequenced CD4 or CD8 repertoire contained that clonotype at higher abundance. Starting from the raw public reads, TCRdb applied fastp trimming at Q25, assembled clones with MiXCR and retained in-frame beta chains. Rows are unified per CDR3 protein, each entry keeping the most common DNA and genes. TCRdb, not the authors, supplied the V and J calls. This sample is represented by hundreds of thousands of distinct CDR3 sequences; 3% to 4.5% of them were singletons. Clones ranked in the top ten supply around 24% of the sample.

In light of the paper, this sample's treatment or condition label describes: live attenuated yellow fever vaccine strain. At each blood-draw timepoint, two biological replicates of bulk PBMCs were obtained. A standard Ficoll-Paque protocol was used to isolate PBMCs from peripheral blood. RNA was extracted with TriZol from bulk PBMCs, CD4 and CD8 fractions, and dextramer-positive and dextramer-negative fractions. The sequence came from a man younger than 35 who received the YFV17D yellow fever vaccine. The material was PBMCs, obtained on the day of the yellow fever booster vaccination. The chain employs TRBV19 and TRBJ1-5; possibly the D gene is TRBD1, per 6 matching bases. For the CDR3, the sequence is CASTHREGNQPQHF. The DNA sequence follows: TGTGCCAGTACTCACAGGGAAGGCAATCAGCCCCAGCATTTT.